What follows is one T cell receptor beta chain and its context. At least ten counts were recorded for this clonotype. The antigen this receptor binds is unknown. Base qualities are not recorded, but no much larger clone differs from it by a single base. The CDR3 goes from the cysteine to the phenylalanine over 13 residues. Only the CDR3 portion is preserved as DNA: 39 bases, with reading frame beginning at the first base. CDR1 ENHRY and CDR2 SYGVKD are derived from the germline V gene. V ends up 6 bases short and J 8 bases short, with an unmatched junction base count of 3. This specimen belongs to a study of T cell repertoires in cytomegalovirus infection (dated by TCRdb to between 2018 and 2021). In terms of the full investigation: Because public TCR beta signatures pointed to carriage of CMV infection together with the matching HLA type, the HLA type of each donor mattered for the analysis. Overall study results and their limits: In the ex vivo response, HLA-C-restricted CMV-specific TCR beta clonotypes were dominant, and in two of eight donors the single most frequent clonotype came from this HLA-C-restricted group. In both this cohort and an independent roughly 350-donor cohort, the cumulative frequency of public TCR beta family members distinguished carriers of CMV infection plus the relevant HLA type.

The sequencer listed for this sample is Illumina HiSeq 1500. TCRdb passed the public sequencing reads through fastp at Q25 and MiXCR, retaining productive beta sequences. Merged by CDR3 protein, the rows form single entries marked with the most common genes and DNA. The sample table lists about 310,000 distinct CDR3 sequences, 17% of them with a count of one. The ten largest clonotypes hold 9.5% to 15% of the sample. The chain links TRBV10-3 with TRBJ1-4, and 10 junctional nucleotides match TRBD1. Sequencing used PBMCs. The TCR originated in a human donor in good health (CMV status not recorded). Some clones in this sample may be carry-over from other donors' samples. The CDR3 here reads CAISRQGAEKLFF. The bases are TGTGCCATCAGCCGACAGGGGGCGGAAAAACTGTTTTTT.